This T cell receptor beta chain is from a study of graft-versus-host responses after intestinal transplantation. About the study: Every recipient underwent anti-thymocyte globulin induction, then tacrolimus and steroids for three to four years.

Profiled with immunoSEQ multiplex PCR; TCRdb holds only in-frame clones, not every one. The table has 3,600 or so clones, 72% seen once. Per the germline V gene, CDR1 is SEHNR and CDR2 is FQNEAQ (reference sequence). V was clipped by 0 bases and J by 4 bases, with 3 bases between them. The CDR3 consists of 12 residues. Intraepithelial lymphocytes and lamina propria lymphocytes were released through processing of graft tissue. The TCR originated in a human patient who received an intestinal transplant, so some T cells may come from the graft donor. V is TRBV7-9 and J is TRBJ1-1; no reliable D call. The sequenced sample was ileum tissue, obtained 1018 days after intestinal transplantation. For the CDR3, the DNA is TGTGCCAGCAGCTTAGCTGGCACTGAAGCTTTCTTT. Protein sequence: CASSLAGTEAFF.